The next 13 T cell receptor beta chains were all read from a single sample in a study of cytomegalovirus exposure and HLA in healthy donors. Use of 60 Vbeta and 13 Jbeta primers characterized the PCR. Assay: immunoSEQ multiplex PCR; the TCRdb copy retains only in-frame clones and omits some. Its clone listing holds about 150,000 clones. The sample consisted of PBMCs. The receptor set was obtained from a woman aged 45-59 years in good health and CMV-seronegative.

The chain has TRBV6-5 and TRBJ2-7; 9 bases align to TRBD2. CDR3 length equals 15 residues. Germline CDR1 MNHEY, CDR2 SVGAGI. V was clipped by 0 bases and J by 3 bases; unmatched bases: 3. The DNA of the CDR3 is TGTGCCAGCAGTTACTCTCTAGCGGGGCTCTACGAGCAGTACTTC. Protein sequence: CASSYSLAGLYEQYF.

The chain employs TRBV6-5 and TRBJ2-7; 12 nucleotides line up with TRBD1. The trim removed 2 bases at V and 6 bases at J, leaving 5 bases unmatched. Germline loops: CDR1 MNHEY, CDR2 SVGAGI. The CDR3 totals 15 residues. The CDR3 protein is CASSYTGTGGLEQYF. CDR3 bases: TGTGCCAGCAGTTACACCGGGACAGGGGGCCTCGAGCAGTACTTC.

The chain is built from TRBV18 and TRBJ1-1; D gene unclear. This CDR3 has 13 residues. V was clipped by 3 bases and J by 1 base, with 6 bases between them. Per germline, CDR1 KGHSH and CDR2 LQKENI. CDR3 nucleotide sequence: TGTGCCAGCTCACCTGACAAGAACACTGAAGCTTTCTTT. Amino acids: CASSPDKNTEAFF.

V usage is TRBV5-4 and J usage is TRBJ1-5; D uncertain. Trimming shortened V by 0 bases and J by 4 bases, and 5 bases separated the two germline ends. The CDR3 runs 13 residues. The germline V gene has CDR1 SGHNT and CDR2 YYREEE (reference sequence). CDR3 DNA sequence: TGTGCCAGCAGCTTGGACGGGAATCAGCCCCAGCATTTT. Its translation: CASSLDGNQPQHF.

V is TRBV5-4 and J is TRBJ2-1; TRBD2 matches 10 bases. Germline lookup yields CDR1 SGHNT and CDR2 YYREEE (reference sequence). The CDR3 contains 15 residues. The ends lost 4 bases at V and 4 bases at J; junction bases unmatched: 5. CDR3 sequence (DNA): TGTGCCAGCAGCCCTACTAGCGGGGTTTACAATGAGCAGTTCTTC. Translating it yields CASSPTSGVYNEQFF.

The V call is TRBV6-5, the J call TRBJ1-5, with 12 bases lining up with TRBD1. J lost 9 bases, V lost 6 bases, and 9 bases had no gene match. The CDR3 is 15 residues long. CDR1 MNHEY and CDR2 SVGAGI come from the germline V gene. The CDR3 sequence is CASSSGTGGGLPQHF. Here the CDR3 DNA reads TGTGCCAGCAGCTCCGGGACAGGGGGCGGTTTGCCCCAGCATTTT.

The chain is built from TRBV6-5 and TRBJ1-5; D remains ambiguous. V was shortened by 5 bases and J by 2 bases, with 13 bases between the two germline ends. The length of the CDR3 is 15 residues. Germline V gene sequence: CDR1 MNHEY, CDR2 SVGAGI. CDR3 in amino acids: CASSHEGLGNQPQHF. The DNA of the CDR3 is TGTGCCAGCAGTCATGAGGGTCTGGGCAATCAGCCCCAGCATTTT.

The chain employs TRBV4-1 and TRBJ1-5; TRBD1 aligns across 7 bases. V was pared by 3 bases and J by 3 bases, with 8 bases of the junction left unmatched. Germline CDR1 MGHRA, CDR2 YSYEKL. The length of the CDR3 is 16 residues. The CDR3 protein is CASSHLPTGLNQPQHF. The DNA for the CDR3 is TGCGCCAGCAGCCACCTACCGACAGGGCTCAATCAGCCCCAGCATTTT.

The chain employs TRBV7-9 and TRBJ2-7, with D maybe TRBD1 (6 bases). The CDR3 is 14 amino acids. CDR1 and CDR2 from the germline V gene are SEHNR and FQNEAQ (reference sequence). V was pared by 5 bases and J by 1 base, with 12 bases between. DNA for the CDR3: TGTGCCAGCAGCCCCATCGGACAGTCCTACGAGCAGTACTTC. It translates to CASSPIGQSYEQYF.

The chain employs TRBV5-4 and TRBJ2-7, with TRBD2 identical over 7 bases. This CDR3 contains 14 residues. Germline V CDR1 and CDR2: SGHNT, YYREEE (reference sequence). V lost 6 bases, J lost 3 bases, and 9 bases stayed unmatched. Here the CDR3 DNA reads TGTGCCAGCACCGCTAGGGAGGGCCTCTACGAGCAGTACTTC. Amino acids: CASTAREGLYEQYF.

This chain uses TRBV7-3 with TRBJ1-1, with TRBD1 matching 8 bases. Germline V gene sequence: CDR1 SGHTA, CDR2 FQGTGA. Germline trimming cut 5 bases from V and 0 bases from J; bases unmatched to any gene: 5. The CDR3 sequence is 15 residues long. CDR3 coding DNA: TGTGCCAGCAGCATAGACAGGGGTTTGAACACTGAAGCTTTCTTT. It is translated as CASSIDRGLNTEAFF.

Notes on this clone: At one of its ends the junction is not consistent with the germline gene, which may arise from a read error. This chain joins TRBV6-5 and TRBJ2-1, with D hard to call. The CDR3 is 11 residues long. Per germline, CDR1 MNHEY and CDR2 SVGAGI. The CDR3 loop is CASSYSGSTIF. In DNA, the CDR3 is TGTGCCAGCAGTTATTCCGGGTCCACTATCTTC.

J is TRBJ1-1 and V is TRBV27; unclear D gene. V was shortened by 3 bases and J by 7 bases, with 12 bases between the two germline ends. The CDR3 totals 13 residues. From germline, CDR1 is MNHEY and CDR2 SMNVEV (reference sequence). The DNA for the CDR3 is TGTGCCAGCAGTTTTTATCTTGGAGGTGAAGCTTTCTTT. Amino acids: CASSFYLGGEAFF.